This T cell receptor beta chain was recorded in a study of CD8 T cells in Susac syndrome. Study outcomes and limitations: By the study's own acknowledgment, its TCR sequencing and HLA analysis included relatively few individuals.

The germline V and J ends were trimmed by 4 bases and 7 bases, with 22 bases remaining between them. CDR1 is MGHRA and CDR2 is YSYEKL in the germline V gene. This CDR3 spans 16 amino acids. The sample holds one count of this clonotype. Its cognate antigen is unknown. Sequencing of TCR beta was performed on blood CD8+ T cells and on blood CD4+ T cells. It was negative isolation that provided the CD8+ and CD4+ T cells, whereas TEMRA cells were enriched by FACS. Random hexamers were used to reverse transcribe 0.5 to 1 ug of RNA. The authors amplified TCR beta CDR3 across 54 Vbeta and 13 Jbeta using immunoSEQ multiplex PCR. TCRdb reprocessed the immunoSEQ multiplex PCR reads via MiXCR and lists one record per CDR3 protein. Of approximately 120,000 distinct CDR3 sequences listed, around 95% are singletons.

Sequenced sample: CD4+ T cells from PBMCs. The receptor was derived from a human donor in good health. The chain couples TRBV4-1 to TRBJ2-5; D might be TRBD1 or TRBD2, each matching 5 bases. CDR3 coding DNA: TGCGCCAGCAGCCGGGGCACGGGACCCGACTCTAGGACCCAGTACTTC. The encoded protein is CASSRGTGPDSRTQYF.